Shown below are 2 T cell receptor beta chains from a single sample sequenced in a study of radiotherapy plus CTLA-4 blockade in lung cancer. Profiling relied on immunoSEQ multiplex PCR, and the TCRdb table lists in-frame clones only, not all of them. Here the sample spans more than 90,000 clones, 81% being singletons. Sequenced material: peripheral blood, taken from a patient treated with radiotherapy plus ipilimumab. The receptors here all came from a human donor with non-small cell lung cancer that progressed on radiotherapy plus ipilimumab. Some clones in this sample may be carry-over from other donors' samples.

The chain has TRBV19 and TRBJ1-5; 8 nucleotides agree with TRBD1. CDR1 and CDR2 from the germline V gene are LNHDA and SQIVND (reference sequence). The CDR3 loop spans 15 amino acids. J gave up 12 bases and V 6 bases, and 16 bases lay outside the gene matches. The CDR3 loop is CASRHPAGGLFLQHF. Written as DNA, the CDR3 is TGTGCCAGTAGACACCCGGCAGGGGGCTTATTCCTCCAGCATTTT.

This clone was seen only once. The chain is built from TRBV7-8 and TRBJ2-5, with D tentatively TRBD2 (6 bases). Trimming pared 5 bases from V and 2 bases from J, leaving 15 bases between. The CDR3 spans 15 residues. The germline CDR1 and CDR2 sequences are SGHVS and FQNEAQ. In DNA, the CDR3 is TGTGCCAGCAGCGGACTACGGGACGGACAAGAGACCCAGTACTTC. The encoded protein is CASSGLRDGQETQYF.